This T cell receptor beta chain is drawn from a study of shared clonotypes between healthy human individuals (TCRdb year 2020). Context from the whole study: The cohort comprised two women and a few men aged 18 to 49 years. Per donor, three plates each were used for CD4 naive and CD4 memory, two for CD8 naive, and one for CD8 memory. Each donor's leukapheresis produced roughly between roughly 0.85 and 9.5 billion PBMCs. To estimate repertoire size and how much clonotypes are shared between individuals, the study performed deep sequencing of blood TCR repertoires from 4 to 6 healthy adults. Different laboratories and diverse techniques were used to prepare libraries and sequence TCR repertoires, to increase sequencing depth and limit assay-specific biases.

Notes on this clone: No antigen is known for it. Base qualities are not recorded, but no much larger clone differs from it by a single base.

Donors were healthy HIV-negative adults with no recently reported acute infections or vaccinations. All donors were Caucasian adults living in Nashville, Tennessee, USA. Magnetic negative selection was used to enrich CD4+ T cells, after which naive cells were positively selected on CD45RA and the negative fraction became the memory subset. Blood was obtained by leukapheresis, after which PBMCs were separated by Ficoll-Histopaque density gradient centrifugation and cryopreserved in liquid nitrogen vapor phase. Purity and quantity of every magnetically sorted T cell population were checked by analytical flow cytometry. Each sorted fraction had its genomic DNA isolated and then quantified by UV absorbance on a Nanodrop 2000c. Using the deep immunoSEQ assay, multiplex PCR amplified TCR CDR3 regions from genomic DNA. Extracted genomic DNA from each cell subset was distributed evenly across all wells of several immunoSEQ 96-well plates, and each plate was treated as a replicate. Each replicate PCR for sorted subsets received around 200 ng genomic DNA, equal to tens of thousands of T cell genomes. Purified libraries were measured with a Qubit 3.0 fluorometer, size-checked on a Bioanalyzer 2100, and measured again with the KAPA Library Quantification kit. Every immunoSEQ 96-well plate was sequenced on a dedicated single-read 150-cycle Illumina NextSeq 550 flow cell. Per the original workflow: The immunoSEQ output contained only junctional sequences without quality scores, so filtering could not match that applied to full-length reads. Sequences were annotated with PyIR, a Python wrapper for IgBLAST v1.9, and V/J genes and CDR3 were assigned using IMGT germline references. Reads were filtered out if the reads had weak V/J assignments (E-value above 1e-6), no CDR3, stop codons, out-of-frame junctions, or ambiguous translated residues. V3J clonotypes were defined by identical inferred V gene, J gene, and CDR3 amino acid sequence. Percentage overlap between repertoires was computed as shared unique clonotypes divided by the size of the smaller repertoire. RTK rarefaction, the Chao1 estimator, and Recon v2.1 estimates of unobserved clonotypes were used to assess repertoire richness. For all TCRbeta clonotypes obtained by the gDNA method from four donors, generation probabilities were computed with OLGA. This is the immuneACCESS table as TCRdb keeps it, with only in-frame sequences that have V and J called. A part of the clones is gone; compared with another copy, unresolved V genes explain less than half, and the rest is unexplained. The V and J calls and the clone size are those of that table, but D and trimming were determined from the DNA. The sample profile shows a few million clones; approximately 95% of them were found once. The biggest ten clones account for 0.3% to 0.4% of the sample.

Beyond this particular receptor, the publication reports: Pairwise subsampling indicated that sequencing depth was expected to affect the degree of clonotype sharing among donors. Compared with non-shared clonotypes, the clonotypes found in all four sorted-subset donors had higher generation probabilities. Estimated clonotype richness was generally larger for naive than for memory subsets. Across four donors, approximately 4.6% of naive CD4, over 3% of naive CD8, roughly 2.3% of memory CD4, and approximately 0.42% of memory CD8 clonotypes were shared. Even with the large sequencing depth, rarefaction of the sorted-subset datasets indicated that sequencing was incomplete. Sampling was restricted to blood, and TCR repertoires in tissues likely differ from the TCR repertoires found in blood. Because the study included only a small number of donors, the genetic and exposure-history diversity represented was limited.

From the cysteine through the phenylalanine, the CDR3 covers 18 amino acids. Solely the CDR3 DNA is kept, with 54 bases framed from the first base. What was sequenced was naive CD4+ T cells from PBMCs. Explained via the paper, the cell subset or site label denotes: CD45RA+ positively selected. The chain links TRBV21-1 with TRBJ2-1; TRBD1 is taken as the D call from the table, unchecked against the DNA. TRBV21-1 has pseudogene status. This clonotype was sampled from a young man in good health. Some clones in this sample may be carry-over from other donors' samples. The DNA sequence follows: TGTGCCAGCAGCAAGGGGCGAGGACAGAGCCTCTACTACAATGAGCAGTTCTTC. This is translated as CASSKGRGQSLYYNEQFF.